This TCR beta chain was identified during a study of identical twins. No donor was unhealthy or non-Caucasian. The study, taken as a whole, reports: In drawing conclusions, the study used cross-sectional statistical analysis and did not follow the same donors.

Germline CDR1 reads ENHRY; CDR2 reads SYGVKD. J was trimmed by 7 bases and V by 0 bases; bases with no gene match: 3. This CDR3 is built from 15 residues. TCRdb re-called the 5' RACE reads with MiXCR, one entry per CDR3 protein. The top ten hold more than 0.4% of the sample, which has some 570,000 distinct CDR3 sequences, approximately 20% seen once. Remarks on this clonotype: What it binds is not known.

These data were also reused for a study on yellow fever vaccine responses in identical twins.

The chain uses TRBV10-3 and TRBJ2-2, with 9 bases matching TRBD2. The sequenced sample consisted of CD4+ T cells sorted from blood. The source is a young woman in good health. The CDR3 DNA reads as TGTGCCATCAGTGAGTCAGCGGGAGGAGACGGGGAGCTGTTTTTT. This encodes CAISESAGGDGELFF.